Below are 24 T cell receptor beta chains sequenced from a single sample in a study of shared clonotypes between healthy human individuals. Generated by immunoSEQ multiplex PCR, the TCRdb table keeps only in-frame clones and is missing some. Among 2,500,000 or so clones listed, more than 85% were seen once. The sequencing input was naive CD4+ T cells from PBMCs. Subset: CD45RA+ positively selected. The receptors derive from a man aged 18 to 30 in good health. Some clones in this sample may be carry-over from other donors' samples.

V and J are TRBV28 and TRBJ2-6; 10 positions match TRBD2. Germline CDR1 is MDHEN and CDR2 is SYDVKM. This CDR3 has 18 amino acids. With V trimmed by 8 bases and J by 2 bases, 12 bases remained unmatched. Here the CDR3 reads CASGLSRLAGAGANVLTF. The DNA for the CDR3 is TGTGCCAGCGGGCTCTCTAGGCTAGCGGGAGCTGGGGCCAACGTCCTGACTTTC.

The rearrangement links TRBV7-3 to TRBJ2-1, with D possibly matching TRBD1 (5 bases). The CDR3 totals 15 residues. Germline CDR1 and CDR2: SGHTA and FQGTGA. V was pared by 2 bases and J by 6 bases, with 14 bases between. The CDR3 region is CASSLQGGSSNEQFF. CDR3 coding DNA: TGTGCCAGCAGCTTACAGGGTGGGTCGTCCAATGAGCAGTTCTTC.

The J gene is TRBJ2-3, the V gene TRBV5-1, with 8 bases fitting TRBD2. Germline CDR1 and CDR2: SGHRS and YFSETQ. With 1 base clipped from V and 2 bases from J, the junction kept 12 bases outside the gene matches. The CDR3 is made up of 18 amino acids. CDR3 sequence reads: CASSLNGRLALNTDTQYF. The CDR3 DNA sequence: TGCGCCAGCAGCTTGAATGGTAGACTAGCGTTAAACACAGATACGCAGTATTTT. Together with reference TRBV5-1 and TRBJ2-3, the CDR3 gives the full variable domain: KAGVTQTPRYLIKTRGQQVTLSCSPISGHRSVSWYQQTPGQGLQFLFEYFSETQRNKGNFPGRFSGRQFSNSRSEMNVSTLELGDSALYLCASSLNGRLALNTDTQYFGPGTRLTVL.

This rearrangement joins TRBV4-1 to TRBJ1-4; 7 nucleotides align to TRBD1. CDR1 and CDR2 from the germline V gene are MGHRA and YSYEKL. This CDR3 has 17 amino acids. With 4 bases clipped from V and 0 bases from J, the junction kept 8 bases outside the gene matches. CDR3 coding DNA: TGCGCCAGCAGCCGTGGCAGGGGGGATGCAACTAATGAAAAACTGTTTTTT. Its protein product is CASSRGRGDATNEKLFF.

The rearrangement links TRBV7-9 to TRBJ2-3; perhaps TRBD1 as D (5 bases). Looked up from germline, CDR1 is SEHNR and CDR2 is FQNEAQ (reference sequence). Deletions cut 1 base from V and 5 bases from J, with 10 bases between. The CDR3 totals 14 residues. The CDR3 is CASSLGQGGDTQYF. CDR3 nucleotide sequence: TGTGCCAGCAGCTTAGGGCAGGGTGGAGATACGCAGTATTTT.

Of note for this clone: Other DNA sequences within the sample encode an identical CDR3. The V call is TRBV5-1, the J call TRBJ1-1; D gene uncertain. The V end was cut by 0 bases, the J end by 2 bases, with 5 bases between. Germline V gene sequence: CDR1 SGHRS, CDR2 YFSETQ. There are 13 residues in the CDR3. The CDR3 sequence is CASSLAGNTEAFF. DNA for the CDR3: TGCGCCAGCAGCTTGGCAGGAAACACTGAAGCTTTCTTT.

There are a few counts of this clone. The rearrangement links TRBV28 to TRBJ1-1; the match to TRBD1 covers 8 bases. This CDR3 spans 15 amino acids. Unmatched junction bases numbered 11, after V lost 2 bases and J lost 9 bases. Per germline, CDR1 MDHEN and CDR2 SYDVKM. CDR3 sequence reads: CASSLATHGQGQAFF. CDR3 DNA: TGTGCCAGCAGTTTAGCGACCCACGGACAGGGACAAGCTTTCTTT.

The rearrangement uses TRBV27 and TRBJ2-1; 9 nucleotides agree with TRBD2. The CDR3 runs 19 residues. The V gene's germline CDR1 is MNHEY and CDR2 SMNVEV (reference sequence). The junction had 19 bases not matched to a gene; V was cut back by 2 bases and J by 8 bases. The CDR3 sequence is CASSLIARASGTNTDEQFF. CDR3 in DNA: TGTGCCAGCAGTTTAATAGCCCGTGCTAGCGGGACCAACACGGATGAGCAGTTCTTC.

The chain combines TRBV28 with TRBJ2-1, with 12 nucleotides matching TRBD2. This CDR3 region has 12 residues. The germline gives CDR1 MDHEN, CDR2 SYDVKM. Trimming took 5 bases from V and 15 from J; bases not matched to a gene: 5. CDR3 sequence reads: CASSPRLAGVFF. In DNA form, the CDR3 reads TGTGCCAGCAGTCCGCGACTAGCGGGAGTGTTCTTC.

The chain links TRBV5-1 to TRBJ2-1; 11 nucleotides agree with TRBD2. The CDR3 consists of 16 residues. V shed 3 bases and J 9 bases; nucleotides not matched to a gene: 11. Germline V gene sequence: CDR1 SGHRS, CDR2 YFSETQ. The CDR3 here is CASSYIAGGPLGEQFF. DNA of the CDR3: TGCGCCAGCAGCTACATAGCGGGAGGGCCATTGGGTGAGCAGTTCTTC. The variable domain in full, with the rest retrieved from reference TRBV5-1 and TRBJ2-1, is KAGVTQTPRYLIKTRGQQVTLSCSPISGHRSVSWYQQTPGQGLQFLFEYFSETQRNKGNFPGRFSGRQFSNSRSEMNVSTLELGDSALYLCASSYIAGGPLGEQFFGPGTRLTVL.

With regard to this clone: Other DNA sequences of this sample code for an identical CDR3. This chain uses TRBV6-5 with TRBJ2-7, with D possibly TRBD2 on 5 matching bases. Trimming removed 5 bases at V and 1 base at J, with 12 bases between. In germline, CDR1 is MNHEY, CDR2 SVGAGI. The CDR3 covers 14 residues. CDR3 region: CASSPRRGSYEQYF. CDR3 nucleotide sequence: TGTGCCAGCAGTCCAAGGCGCGGGTCCTACGAGCAGTACTTC.

The chain has TRBV5-4 and TRBJ1-2; a weak D match, TRBD1 (5 bases). This CDR3 contains 14 residues. CDR1 and CDR2 (germline): SGHNT, YYREEE (reference sequence). V lost 4 bases and J lost 2, with 12 bases in between. This chain's CDR3 is CASSRDHPNYGYTF. CDR3 nucleotides: TGTGCCAGCAGCCGGGACCACCCGAACTATGGCTACACCTTC.

The CDR3 DNA follows: TGTGCCAGCAGCGAAGGACGGAGCACAGATACGCAGTATTTT. Translating gives CASSEGRSTDTQYF. J is TRBJ2-3 and V is TRBV5-5; D gene ambiguous. The V gene's germline CDR1 is SGHKS and CDR2 YYEKEE (reference sequence). The V end was cut by 4 bases, the J end by 0 bases, with 9 bases between. The CDR3 covers 14 residues.

The CDR3 reads CASSWDSGYTF. As DNA, the CDR3 is TGTGCCAGCAGTTGGGACAGCGGTTACACCTTC. The V and J genes are TRBV28 and TRBJ1-2; 7 bases align to TRBD1. Germline CDR1 and CDR2: MDHEN and SYDVKM. This CDR3 has 11 amino acids. The junction had 4 bases not matched to a gene; V was cut back by 4 bases and J by 11 bases.

V is TRBV5-1 and J is TRBJ2-2; 8 nucleotides match TRBD1. CDR3 length: 16 amino acids. Trimming removed 0 bases from V and 2 bases from J; junction bases left unmatched: 3. Per the germline V gene, CDR1 is SGHRS and CDR2 is YFSETQ. The CDR3 coding sequence is TGCGCCAGCAGCTTGGGGACAGGGTATAACACCGGGGAGCTGTTTTTT. Translation: CASSLGTGYNTGELFF.

CDR3 in amino acids: CASSGEAGSTDTQYF. CDR3 DNA: TGTGCCAGCAGCGGGGAAGCGGGTAGCACAGATACGCAGTATTTT. The chain recombines TRBV7-2 with TRBJ2-3; a possible D gene is TRBD2 (6 bases). This CDR3 region has 15 residues. CDR1 and CDR2 from the germline V gene are SGHTA and FQGNSA. V was trimmed by 5 bases and J by 0 bases, leaving 12 bases between them.

This rearrangement joins TRBV18 to TRBJ1-2; D is undetermined. V lost 2 bases and J 4 bases, leaving 20 bases between the germline ends. Germline CDR1 is KGHSH and CDR2 is LQKENI. This CDR3 is built from 17 residues. The CDR3 DNA reads as TGTGCCAGCTCACCAACACTCGTTCGGGGTGGGATCTATGGCTACACCTTC. Protein sequence: CASSPTLVRGGIYGYTF.

This clone has more than one count but fewer than ten. The CDR3 is CASRRDRGRTEAFF. The CDR3 DNA reads as TGTGCCAGCAGGCGGGACAGGGGAAGAACTGAAGCTTTCTTT. J is TRBJ1-1 and V is TRBV2; TRBD1 aligns across 10 bases. The trim removed 6 bases at V and 5 bases at J, leaving 6 bases unmatched. Per the germline V gene, CDR1 is SNHLY and CDR2 is FYNNEI. This CDR3 comprises 14 residues.

The rearrangement links TRBV5-6 to TRBJ2-1, with D unclear. The germline V and J ends were trimmed by 3 bases and 0 bases, with 13 bases remaining between them. CDR1 and CDR2 from the germline V gene are SGHDT and YYEEEE. There are 16 residues in the CDR3. The CDR3 DNA follows: TGTGCCAGCAGCTGGAGAGCCGCTAGCTCCTACAATGAGCAGTTCTTC. It is translated as CASSWRAASSYNEQFF. The full variable domain, rest sourced from reference TRBV5-6 and TRBJ2-1, is DAGVTQSPTHLIKTRGQQVTLRCSPKSGHDTVSWYQQALGQGPQFIFQYYEEEERQRGNFPDRFSGHQFPNYSSELNVNALLLGDSALYLCASSWRAASSYNEQFFGPGTRLTVL.

V is TRBV25-1 and J is TRBJ1-1, with a tentative D call TRBD1 (5 bases). The germline V and J ends were trimmed by 4 bases and 5 bases, with 11 bases remaining between them. Per germline, CDR1 MGHDK and CDR2 SYGVNS. CDR3 length: 13 amino acids. The CDR3 sequence is CASSGRRTTEAFF. DNA of the CDR3: TGTGCCAGCAGTGGTCGTAGGACAACTGAAGCTTTCTTT.

This chain links TRBV5-1 with TRBJ1-1, with no clear D. CDR3 size: 15 residues. In germline, CDR1 is SGHRS, CDR2 YFSETQ. V lost 1 base and J 9 bases, leaving 19 bases between the germline ends. DNA for the CDR3: TGCGCCAGCAGCTTGACAAGGGAAGGTTTAGGAAAAGCTTTCTTT. It encodes CASSLTREGLGKAFF.

This chain joins TRBV15 and TRBJ2-1; D not resolved. The CDR3 sequence is 18 residues long. Germline V lookup: CDR1 LNHNV, CDR2 YYDKDF (reference sequence). The V end was cut by 0 bases, the J end by 9 bases, with 24 bases between. CDR3 residues: CATSRDERFGFSNPEQFF. DNA of the CDR3: TGTGCCACCAGCAGAGATGAACGGTTTGGGTTTTCGAATCCTGAGCAGTTCTTC.

The J gene is TRBJ2-7, the V gene TRBV27; TRBD2 agrees at 10 bases. This CDR3 is 18 amino acids long. Looked up from germline, CDR1 is MNHEY and CDR2 is SMNVEV (reference sequence). The J segment lost 3 bases and the V segment lost 4 bases, leaving 15 bases of the junction unmatched. Here the CDR3 reads CASSSPTSGSVLFYEQYF. The DNA for the CDR3 is TGTGCCAGCAGTTCCCCGACTAGCGGGTCGGTCCTTTTCTACGAGCAGTACTTC.

This clone was detected only once. V is TRBV2 and J is TRBJ2-5, with D uncertain. Per germline, CDR1 SNHLY and CDR2 FYNNEI. With 4 bases removed from V and 1 base from J, the gap between germline ends came to 10 bases. CDR3 length equals 14 residues. The CDR3 sequence is CASSVVAVQETQYF. CDR3 nucleotide sequence: TGTGCCAGCAGTGTTGTGGCAGTCCAAGAGACCCAGTACTTC.